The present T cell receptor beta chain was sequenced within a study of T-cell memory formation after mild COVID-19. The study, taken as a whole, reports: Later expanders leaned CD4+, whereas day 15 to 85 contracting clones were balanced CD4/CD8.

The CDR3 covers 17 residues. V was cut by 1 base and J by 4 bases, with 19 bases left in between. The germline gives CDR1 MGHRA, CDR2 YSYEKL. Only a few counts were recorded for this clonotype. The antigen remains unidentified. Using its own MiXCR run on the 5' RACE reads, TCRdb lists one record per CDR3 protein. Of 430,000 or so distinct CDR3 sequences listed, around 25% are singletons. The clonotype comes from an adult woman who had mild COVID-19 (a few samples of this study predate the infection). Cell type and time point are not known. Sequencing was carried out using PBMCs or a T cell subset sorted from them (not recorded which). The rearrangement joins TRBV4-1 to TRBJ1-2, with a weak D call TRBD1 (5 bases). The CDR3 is CASSQVGSAGTVYGYTF. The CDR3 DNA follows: TGCGCCAGCAGCCAAGTTGGATCGGCCGGGACGGTCTATGGCTACACCTTC.